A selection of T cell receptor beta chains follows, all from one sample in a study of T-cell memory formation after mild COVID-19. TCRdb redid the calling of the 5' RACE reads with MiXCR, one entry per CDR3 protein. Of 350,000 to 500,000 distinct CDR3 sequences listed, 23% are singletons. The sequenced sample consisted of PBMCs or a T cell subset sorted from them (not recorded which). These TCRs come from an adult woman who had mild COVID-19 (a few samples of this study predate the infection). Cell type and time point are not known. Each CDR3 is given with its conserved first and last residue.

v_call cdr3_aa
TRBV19 CASSSLPLRGTGELFF
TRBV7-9 CASSLAPNSPLHF
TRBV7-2 CASSPRDKGPEQYF
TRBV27 CASAGQSQVNTEAFF
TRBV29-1 CSVYAGDSYEQYF
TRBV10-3 CAISLDRGKETQYF
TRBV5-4 CASSWAIGETQYF
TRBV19 CASSQGPTYGYTF
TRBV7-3 CASSPDTGELFF
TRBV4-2 CASSQDRQGVWKAEAFF
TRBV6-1 CASRGLAGATGYTQYF
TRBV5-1 CASSSLRGYTEAFF
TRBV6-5 CASSRLEGETQYF
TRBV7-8 CASSLELAVGGNEQFF
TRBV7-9 CASSHDRGRNYGYTF
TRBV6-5 CASSGISTDTQYF
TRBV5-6 CASSLVGAYRANEQFF
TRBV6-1 CASSDGLRDEKLFF
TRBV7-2 CASSLVLANTEAFF
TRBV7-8 CASSLEKGRGINTEAFF
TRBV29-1 CSGGGIGNTEAFF
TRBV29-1 CSVGVGGYEQYF
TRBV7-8 CASSPSAPLREGPYEQYF
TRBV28 CASTGRSAGANVLTF
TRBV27 CASSLRGTGPYSGANVLTF
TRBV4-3 CASSQDHSPGLAGTLGAQNEQFF
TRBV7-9 CASSQYRGGSTDTQYF
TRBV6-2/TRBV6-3 CASSYVGDGTANEQFF
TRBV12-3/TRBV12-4 CASSFRQFYHEQFF
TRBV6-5 CASSFIQRGTEAFF
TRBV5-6 CASSLGTGLTDTQYF
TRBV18 CASSDAGGGEQYF
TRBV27 CASSRQGSVLNYGYTF
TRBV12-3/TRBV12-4 CASSFGLAIGELFF
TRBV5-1 CASSPGQGAFVPEAFF
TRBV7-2 CASSLVWGVTNSPLHF
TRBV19 CASSPGGDPGHNQPQHF
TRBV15 CATSGANTEAFF
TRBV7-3 CASNFTQFF
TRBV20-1 CSARDIGQGIETQYF
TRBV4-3 CASSREVAGVGETQYF
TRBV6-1 CASSHTRDEAFF
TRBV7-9 CASRVWSGYTF
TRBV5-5 CASSLSGFTSGELFF
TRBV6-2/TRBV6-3 CASSSLIRTGFGNEQYF
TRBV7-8 CASSLQGTSYQPQHF
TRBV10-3 CAISEVYEQFF
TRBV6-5 CASSWNRDSSQYF
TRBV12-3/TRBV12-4 CASSLVGYYEQYF
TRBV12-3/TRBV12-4 CASGSGTSYYDEQFF
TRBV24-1 CATSDPGGRFSDTQYF